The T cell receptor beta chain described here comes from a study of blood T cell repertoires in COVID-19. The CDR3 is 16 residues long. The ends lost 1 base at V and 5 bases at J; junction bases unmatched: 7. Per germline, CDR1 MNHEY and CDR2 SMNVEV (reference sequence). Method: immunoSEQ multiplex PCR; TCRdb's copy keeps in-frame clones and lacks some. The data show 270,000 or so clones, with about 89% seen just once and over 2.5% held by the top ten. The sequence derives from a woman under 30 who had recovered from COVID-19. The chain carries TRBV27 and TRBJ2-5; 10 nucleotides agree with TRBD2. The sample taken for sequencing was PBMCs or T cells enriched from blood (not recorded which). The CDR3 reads CASSLYSSGRGETQYF. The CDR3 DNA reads TGTGCCAGCAGTTTATATTCTAGCGGGAGAGGGGAGACCCAGTACTTC.